These T cell receptor beta chains were read from a single sample in a study of post-analysis software for immune sequencing data. In TCRdb, the PCR reads were re-called with MiXCR into one record per CDR3 protein. The data contain some 800,000 distinct CDR3 sequences, 46% of them seen just once; the ten biggest clones take up 4.9%. Sequencing was performed on blood. The receptors come from a girl aged 5-17 years with multiple sclerosis. CDR3s include the opening cysteine and the closing phenylalanine or tryptophan. The D gene is left open where the match is weak. Rows give clone size only sometimes, using once, few, many, or a class for an expanded clone.

clone_size,v_call,j_call,d_call,cdr3_nt,cdr3_aa
few,TRBV7-9,TRBJ2-5,-,TGTGCCAGCAGCTCCCTACAAGGGCCCCAAGAGACCCAGTACTTC,CASSSLQGPQETQYF
-,TRBV7-2,TRBJ2-1,TRBD2,TGTGCCAGCAGCCCCGGGAGGTCTGAGCAGTTCTTC,CASSPGRSEQFF
-,TRBV27,TRBJ1-1,-,TGTGCCAGCAGTTCCTACGGCCCGAACACTGAAGCTTTCTTT,CASSSYGPNTEAFF
-,TRBV5-1,TRBJ1-1,TRBD1,TGCGCCAGCAGCTTGACAGGGGCTCGCGAAGCTTTCTTT,CASSLTGAREAFF
-,TRBV6-4,TRBJ2-1,-,TGTGCCAGCGGTTCATCCAGCGGCGGTGAGCAGTTCTTC,CASGSSSGGEQFF
-,TRBV28,TRBJ2-7,TRBD1,TGTGCCAGCAGTCCCCGACAGGGGGTTACCTACGAGCAGTACTTC,CASSPRQGVTYEQYF
few,TRBV10-2,TRBJ2-1,TRBD2,TGCGCCAGCAGTGAGTCTACGGCCAGCGGGAGGGCCGAGCAGTTCTTC,CASSESTASGRAEQFF
-,TRBV9,TRBJ2-1,-,TGTGCCAGCAGCGGGACCCCTCGGGACAATGAGCAGTTCTTC,CASSGTPRDNEQFF
-,TRBV13,TRBJ2-5,-,TGTGCCAGCAGCTCCCGGGGAGCGGACGAGACCCAGTACTTC,CASSSRGADETQYF
-,TRBV6-5,TRBJ1-5,-,TGTGCCAGCAGTTACAGGGGGAGTCAGCCCCAGCATTTT,CASSYRGSQPQHF
-,TRBV20-1,TRBJ1-5,-,TGCAGTGCTAGCCCGCGGGGTCCCTTGGGCAATCAGCCCCAGCATTTT,CSASPRGPLGNQPQHF
few,TRBV5-6,TRBJ2-4,TRBD2,TGTGCCAGCAGCTTGGGAGGGCGAGCGGGAGAGGACTGGAACATTCAGTACTTC,CASSLGGRAGEDWNIQYF
-,TRBV7-2,TRBJ2-7,-,TGTGCCAGCAGCCCATTTCCTGGGTCCTACGAGCAGTACTTC,CASSPFPGSYEQYF
once,TRBV7-2,TRBJ2-1,TRBD1,TGTGCCAGCAGCCCCAAAGGGGGCGAGGGCGGTGAGCAGTTCTTC,CASSPKGGEGGEQFF
few,TRBV27,TRBJ2-7,-,TGTGCCAGCAGTTTAGCGGGGGCCCTCTACGAGCAGTACTTC,CASSLAGALYEQYF
-,TRBV29-1,TRBJ2-5,-,TGCGGCGTTGAAGATCGAAACAGAAGGGAGACCCAGTACTTC,CGVEDRNRRETQYF
-,TRBV5-1,TRBJ2-7,-,TGCGCCAGCAGCTCAGGGGGGCTTGACCAGGGGGAGCAGTACTTC,CASSSGGLDQGEQYF
few,TRBV3-1,TRBJ2-3,TRBD2,TGTGCCAGCGGCGTACTAGCGATTGGAACAGATACGCAGTATTTT,CASGVLAIGTDTQYF
few,TRBV15,TRBJ2-7,TRBD1,TGTGCCACCAGCACCGGGACAGGTGAGGAGCAGTACTTC,CATSTGTGEEQYF
once,TRBV9,TRBJ2-7,TRBD1,TGTGCCAGCAGCGAGGGACAGTTACCTTACGAGCAGTACTTC,CASSEGQLPYEQYF
-,TRBV9,TRBJ2-7,TRBD1,TGTGCCAGCAGCGTAGGCCCACAGGGGAAACTACACTACGAGCAGTACTTC,CASSVGPQGKLHYEQYF
few,TRBV7-6,TRBJ2-3,-,TGTGCCAGCAGCTTAGCCCCCCGGGACGGTCGGGATACGCAGTATTTT,CASSLAPRDGRDTQYF
-,TRBV9,TRBJ2-3,-,TGTGCCAGCAGCGTAGTTCCGGGAGGCACAGATACGCAGTATTTT,CASSVVPGGTDTQYF
-,TRBV14,TRBJ1-1,-,TGTGCCGCAGCAGGTGAAGCTTTCTTT,CAAAGEAFF
-,TRBV7-9,TRBJ2-1,-,TGTGTCAGCAGCTTAGGGAGTGATGAGCAGTTCTTC,CVSSLGSDEQFF
-,TRBV5-1,TRBJ2-7,-,TGCGCCAGCAGCTTGGACGTAGGACAGCCACCCTTTTCCTACGAGCAGTACTTC,CASSLDVGQPPFSYEQYF
few,TRBV12-3/TRBV12-4,TRBJ2-5,-,TGTGCCAGCAGTTTACAAGGACTGCTCAGGGAGACCCAGTACTTC,CASSLQGLLRETQYF
-,TRBV6-5,TRBJ2-7,TRBD2,TGTGCCAGCAGTCCCCGGGGGGGATCCGAGCAGTACTTC,CASSPRGGSEQYF
few,TRBV28,TRBJ2-1,-,TGTGCCAGCAGTCCCCCCGCTAGCGCATACAATGAGCAGTTCTTC,CASSPPASAYNEQFF